A single sample is the source of the 12 T cell receptor beta chains below, sequenced in a study of cytomegalovirus exposure and HLA in healthy donors. Both 60 Vbeta primers and 13 Jbeta primers went into the PCR. This table comes from immunoSEQ multiplex PCR, and its TCRdb copy is limited to in-frame clones, with some not included. The sample lists about 120,000 clones; approximately 84% were seen once. The sample taken for sequencing was PBMCs. These receptors originate from a man aged 40-49 years in good health and CMV-seronegative.

This clone has only one observation. The chain carries TRBV6-5 and TRBJ2-7, with 8 bases that match TRBD2. CDR1 is MNHEY and CDR2 is SVGAGI in the germline V gene. After removal of 6 bases from V and 4 bases from J, the junction contained 8 bases not matched to a gene. The CDR3 has 14 amino acids. CDR3 bases: TGTGCCAGCAGAACCACGGGGGGGCAGTACGAGCAGTACTTC. This codes for CASRTTGGQYEQYF.

This clone was observed a few times. CDR3 nucleotides: TGCGCCAGCAGTCGCAAACCAGGTGGGCCCTCGGATGAAAAACTGTTTTTT. Protein sequence: CASSRKPGGPSDEKLFF. The J gene is TRBJ1-4, the V gene TRBV4-3; D uncertain. This CDR3 is 17 amino acids long. Looked up from germline, CDR1 is LGHNA and CDR2 is YSLEER. V was clipped by 6 bases and J by 6 bases, with 23 bases between them.

This clone occurred once. The chain couples TRBV28 to TRBJ1-1; 9 bases line up with TRBD1. Germline V gives CDR1 MDHEN, CDR2 SYDVKM. With V trimmed by 6 bases and J by 3 bases, 8 bases remained unmatched. The CDR3 runs to 15 residues. The CDR3 region has the DNA TGTGCCAGCAGCCCACAGGGGGCGGGGGACACTGAAGCTTTCTTT. The encoded protein is CASSPQGAGDTEAFF.

This clone was detected only a few times. This chain uses TRBV7-9 with TRBJ2-5; the D gene is possibly TRBD1 (6 bases). V lost 5 bases and J 2 bases, leaving 15 bases between the germline ends. This CDR3 is built from 15 residues. Germline loops: CDR1 SEHNR, CDR2 FQNEAQ (reference sequence). The CDR3 here is CASSIPMGQQETQYF. The DNA of the CDR3 is TGTGCCAGCAGCATACCGATGGGACAACAAGAGACCCAGTACTTC. Together with reference TRBV7-9 and TRBJ2-5, the CDR3 gives the full variable domain: DTGVSQNPRHKITKRGQNVTFRCDPISEHNRLYWYRQTLGQGPEFLTYFQNEAQLEKSRLLSDRFSAERPKGSFSTLEIQRTEQGDSAMYLCASSIPMGQQETQYFGPGTRLLVL.

The rearrangement joins TRBV7-3 to TRBJ2-5; 9 bases fit TRBD1. CDR3 length equals 15 residues. Germline trimming cut 2 bases from V and 3 bases from J; bases unmatched to any gene: 4. The germline V gene has CDR1 SGHTA and CDR2 FQGTGA. The CDR3 sequence: CASSLSGQGKETQYF. The CDR3 DNA reads as TGTGCCAGCAGCTTATCGGGACAGGGAAAAGAGACCCAGTACTTC. The full variable domain, in which reference TRBV7-3 and TRBJ2-5 provide the parts outside the CDR3, is GAGVSQTPSNKVTEKGKYVELRCDPISGHTALYWYRQSLGQGPEFLIYFQGTGAADDSGLPNDRFFAVRPEGSVSTLKIQRTERGDSAVYLCASSLSGQGKETQYFGPGTRLLVL.

In its sample, this clone was seen once. V and J are TRBV2 and TRBJ2-3, with D possibly matching TRBD2 (5 bases). Looked up from germline, CDR1 is SNHLY and CDR2 is FYNNEI. This CDR3 is 13 amino acids long. Trimming shortened V by 4 bases and J by 2 bases, and 7 bases separated the two germline ends. CDR3: CASSVRVTDTQYF. CDR3 nucleotide sequence: TGTGCCAGCAGTGTGAGGGTCACAGATACGCAGTATTTT.

This clone was detected only once. The chain is built from TRBV4-1 and TRBJ1-2; TRBD1 matches at 7 bases. V dropped 4 bases and J dropped 4; count of bases not matched to a gene: 3. The germline gives CDR1 MGHRA, CDR2 YSYEKL. CDR3 length: 13 residues. The CDR3 bases are TGCGCCAGCAGCCCGGACAGGAGCTATGGCTACACCTTC. Amino acid sequence: CASSPDRSYGYTF.

The CDR3 loop is CATRGDLGRVGTGELFF. As DNA, the CDR3 is TGTGCCACCAGAGGGGATCTCGGCAGGGTCGGCACCGGGGAGCTGTTTTTT. This rearrangement joins TRBV2 to TRBJ2-2; D may correspond to TRBD1 or TRBD2 (5 bases each). Trimming left V 10 bases short and J 4 bases short, with 25 bases between. This CDR3 is built from 17 residues. The germline V gene has CDR1 SNHLY and CDR2 FYNNEI.

The sample holds one count of this clone. The V gene is TRBV4-2, the J gene TRBJ2-3; 8 nucleotides align to TRBD2. V gave up 3 bases and J gave up 6 bases; unmatched junction bases: 2. Germline V gene sequence: CDR1 LGHNA, CDR2 YNFKEQ. The CDR3 contains 13 residues. In DNA form, the CDR3 reads TGTGCCAGCAGCCAGGGCGGGGGGGATACGCAGTATTTT. As protein: CASSQGGGDTQYF.

The chain is built from TRBV25-1 and TRBJ1-4; D may be TRBD1 (5 bases). V was cut by 1 base and J by 4 bases, with 10 bases left in between. Germline loops: CDR1 MGHDK, CDR2 SYGVNS. CDR3 length: 15 residues. The CDR3 sequence: CASSESGGVNEKLFF. The DNA of the CDR3 is TGTGCCAGCAGTGAATCCGGGGGGGTTAATGAAAAACTGTTTTTT.

This chain links TRBV28 with TRBJ1-2; no reliable D call. CDR1 and CDR2 from the germline V gene are MDHEN and SYDVKM. This CDR3 is 17 amino acids long. Trimming shortened V by 6 bases and J by 6 bases, and 26 bases separated the two germline ends. The CDR3 coding sequence is TGTGCCAGCAGCCCTCTCGCAGACTCATCCCAGCAAGATGGCTACACCTTC. Amino acids: CASSPLADSSQQDGYTF.

The chain has TRBV19 and TRBJ1-2; TRBD1 might be the D (5 bases). CDR3 size: 15 residues. Per germline, CDR1 LNHDA and CDR2 SQIVND (reference sequence). The V gene lost 5 bases and the J gene lost 4 bases, with 17 bases spanning the gap. The CDR3: CASSSTLTGPYGYTF. The CDR3, as DNA: TGTGCCAGTAGTTCAACCCTCACAGGACCCTATGGCTACACCTTC.